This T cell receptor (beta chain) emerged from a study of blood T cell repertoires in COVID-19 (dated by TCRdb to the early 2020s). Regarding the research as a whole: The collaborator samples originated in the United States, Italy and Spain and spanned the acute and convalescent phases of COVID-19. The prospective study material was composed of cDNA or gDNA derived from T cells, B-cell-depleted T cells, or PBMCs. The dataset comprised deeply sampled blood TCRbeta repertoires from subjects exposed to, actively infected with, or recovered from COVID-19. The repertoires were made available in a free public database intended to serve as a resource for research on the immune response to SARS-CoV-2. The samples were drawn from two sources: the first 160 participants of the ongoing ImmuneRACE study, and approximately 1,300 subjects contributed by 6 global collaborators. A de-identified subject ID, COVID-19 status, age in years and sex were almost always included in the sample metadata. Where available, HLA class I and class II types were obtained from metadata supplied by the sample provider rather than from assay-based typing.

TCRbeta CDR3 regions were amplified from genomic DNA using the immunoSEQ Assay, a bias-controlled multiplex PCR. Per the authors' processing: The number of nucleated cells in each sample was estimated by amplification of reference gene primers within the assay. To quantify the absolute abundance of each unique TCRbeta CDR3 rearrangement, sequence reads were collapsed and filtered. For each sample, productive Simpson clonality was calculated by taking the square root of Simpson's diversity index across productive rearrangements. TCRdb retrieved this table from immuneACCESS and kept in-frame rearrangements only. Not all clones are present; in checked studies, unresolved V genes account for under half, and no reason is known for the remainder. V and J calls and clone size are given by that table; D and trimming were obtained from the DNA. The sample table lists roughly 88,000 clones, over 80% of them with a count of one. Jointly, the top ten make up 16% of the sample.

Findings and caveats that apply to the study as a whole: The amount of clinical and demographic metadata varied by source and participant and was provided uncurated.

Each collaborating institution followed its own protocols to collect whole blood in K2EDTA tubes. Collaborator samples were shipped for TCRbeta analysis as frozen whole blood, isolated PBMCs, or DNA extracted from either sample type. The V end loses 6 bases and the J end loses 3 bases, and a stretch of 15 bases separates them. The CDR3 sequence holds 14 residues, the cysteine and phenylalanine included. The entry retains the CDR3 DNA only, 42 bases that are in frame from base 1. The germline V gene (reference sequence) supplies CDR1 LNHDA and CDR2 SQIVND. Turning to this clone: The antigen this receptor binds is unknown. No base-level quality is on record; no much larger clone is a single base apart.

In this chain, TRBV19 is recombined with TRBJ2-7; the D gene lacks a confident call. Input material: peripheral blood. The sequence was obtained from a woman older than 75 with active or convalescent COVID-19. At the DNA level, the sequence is TGTGCCAGTAGCTACGCGACTGGCATCTACGAGCAGTACTTC. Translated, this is CASSYATGIYEQYF.